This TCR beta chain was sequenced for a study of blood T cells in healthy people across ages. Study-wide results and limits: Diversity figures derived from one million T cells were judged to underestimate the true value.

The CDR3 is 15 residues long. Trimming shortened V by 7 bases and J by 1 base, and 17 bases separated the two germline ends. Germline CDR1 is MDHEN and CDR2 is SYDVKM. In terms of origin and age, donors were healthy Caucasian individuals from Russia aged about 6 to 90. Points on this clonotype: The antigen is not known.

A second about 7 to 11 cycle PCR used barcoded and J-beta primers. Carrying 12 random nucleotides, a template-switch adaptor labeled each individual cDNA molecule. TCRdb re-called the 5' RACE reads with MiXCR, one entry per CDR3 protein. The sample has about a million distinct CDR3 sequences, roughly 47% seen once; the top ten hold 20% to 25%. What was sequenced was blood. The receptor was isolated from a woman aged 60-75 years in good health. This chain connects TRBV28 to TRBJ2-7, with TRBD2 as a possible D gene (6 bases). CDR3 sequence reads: CASKTGRWASYEQYF. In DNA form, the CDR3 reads TGTGCCAGCAAAACCGGGAGATGGGCTTCCTACGAGCAGTACTTC. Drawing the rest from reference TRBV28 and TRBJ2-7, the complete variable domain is DVKVTQSSRYLVKRTGEKVFLECVQDMDHENMFWYRQDPGLGLRLIYFSYDVKMKEKGDIPEGYSVSREKKERFSLILESASTNQTSMYLCASKTGRWASYEQYFGPGTRLTVT.